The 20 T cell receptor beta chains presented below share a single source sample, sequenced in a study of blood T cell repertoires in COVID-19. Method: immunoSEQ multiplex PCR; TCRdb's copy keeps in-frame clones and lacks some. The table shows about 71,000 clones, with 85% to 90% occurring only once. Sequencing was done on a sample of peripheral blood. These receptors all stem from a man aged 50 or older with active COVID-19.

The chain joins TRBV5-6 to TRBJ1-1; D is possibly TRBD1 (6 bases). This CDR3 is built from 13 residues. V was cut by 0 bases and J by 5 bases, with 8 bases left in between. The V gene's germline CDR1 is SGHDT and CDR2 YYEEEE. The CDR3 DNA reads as TGTGCCAGCAGCTTGGAACAGGGTACTGAAGCTTTCTTT. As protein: CASSLEQGTEAFF.

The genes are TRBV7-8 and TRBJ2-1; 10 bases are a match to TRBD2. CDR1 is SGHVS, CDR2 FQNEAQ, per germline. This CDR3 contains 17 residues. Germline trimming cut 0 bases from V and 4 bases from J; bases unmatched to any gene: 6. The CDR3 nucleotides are TGTGCCAGCAGCTTAGCGTTGGCTAGCGGGGGATACAATGAGCAGTTCTTC. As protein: CASSLALASGGYNEQFF.

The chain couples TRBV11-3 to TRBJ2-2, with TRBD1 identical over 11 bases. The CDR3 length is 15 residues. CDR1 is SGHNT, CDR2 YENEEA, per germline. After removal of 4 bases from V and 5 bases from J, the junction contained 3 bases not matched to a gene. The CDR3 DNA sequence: TGTGCCAGCAGCTCCGGGACAGGGGGTACCGGGGAGCTGTTTTTT. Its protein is CASSSGTGGTGELFF.

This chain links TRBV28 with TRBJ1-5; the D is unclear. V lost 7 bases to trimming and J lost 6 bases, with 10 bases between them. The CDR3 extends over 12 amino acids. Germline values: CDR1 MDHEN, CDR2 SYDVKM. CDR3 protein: CASTAVGQPQHF. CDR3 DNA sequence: TGTGCCAGCACCGCGGTCGGTCAGCCCCAGCATTTT.

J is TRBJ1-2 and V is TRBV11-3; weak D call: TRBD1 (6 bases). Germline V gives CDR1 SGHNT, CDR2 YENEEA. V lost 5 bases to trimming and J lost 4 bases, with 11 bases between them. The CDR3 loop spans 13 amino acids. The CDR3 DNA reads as TGTGCCAGCAGCCCCACAGGGCCCTATGGCTACACCTTC. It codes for CASSPTGPYGYTF.

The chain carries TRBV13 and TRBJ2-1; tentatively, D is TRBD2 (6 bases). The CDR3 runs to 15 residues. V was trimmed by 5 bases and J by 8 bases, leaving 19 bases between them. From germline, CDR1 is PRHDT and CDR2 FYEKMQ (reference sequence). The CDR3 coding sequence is TGTGCCAGCAGCCCCCGCCTTCGCCGCGGGGATGAGCAGTTCTTC. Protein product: CASSPRLRRGDEQFF.

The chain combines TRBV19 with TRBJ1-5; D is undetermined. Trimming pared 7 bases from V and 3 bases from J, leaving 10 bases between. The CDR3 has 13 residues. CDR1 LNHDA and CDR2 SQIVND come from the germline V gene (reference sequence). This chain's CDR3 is CASMWQNNQPQHF. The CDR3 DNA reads TGTGCCAGTATGTGGCAGAACAATCAGCCCCAGCATTTT. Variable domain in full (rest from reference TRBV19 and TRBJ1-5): DGGITQSPKYLFRKEGQNVTLSCEQNLNHDAMYWYRQDPGQGLRLIYYSQIVNDFQKGDIAEGYSVSREKKESFPLTVTSAQKNPTAFYLCASMWQNNQPQHFGDGTRLSIL.

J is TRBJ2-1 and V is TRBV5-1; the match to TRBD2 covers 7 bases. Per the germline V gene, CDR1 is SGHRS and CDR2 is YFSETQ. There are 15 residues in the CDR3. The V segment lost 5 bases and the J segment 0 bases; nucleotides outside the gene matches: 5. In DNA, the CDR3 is TGCGCCAGCAGTACTAGCGAAAGCTCCTACAATGAGCAGTTCTTC. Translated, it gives CASSTSESSYNEQFF. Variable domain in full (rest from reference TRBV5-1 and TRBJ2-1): KAGVTQTPRYLIKTRGQQVTLSCSPISGHRSVSWYQQTPGQGLQFLFEYFSETQRNKGNFPGRFSGRQFSNSRSEMNVSTLELGDSALYLCASSTSESSYNEQFFGPGTRLTVL.

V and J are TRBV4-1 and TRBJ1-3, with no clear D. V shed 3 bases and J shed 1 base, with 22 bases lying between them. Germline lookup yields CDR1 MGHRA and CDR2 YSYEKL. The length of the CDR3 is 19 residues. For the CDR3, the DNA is TGCGCCAGCAGCCACTCGAGGACGGCGGGCGACAATTCTGGAAACACCATATATTTT. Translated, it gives CASSHSRTAGDNSGNTIYF.

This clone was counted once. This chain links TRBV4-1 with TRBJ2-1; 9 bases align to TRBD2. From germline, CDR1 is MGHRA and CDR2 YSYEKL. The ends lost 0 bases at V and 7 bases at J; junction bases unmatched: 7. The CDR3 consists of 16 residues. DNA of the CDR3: TGCGCCAGCAGCCAAGATCGAACTAGCGGGTGGAATGAGCAGTTCTTC. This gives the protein CASSQDRTSGWNEQFF.

CDR3 sequence reads: CASRGFTGVGTEAFF. The CDR3 bases are TGTGCCAGCAGAGGCTTTACAGGGGTGGGCACTGAAGCTTTCTTT. The J gene is TRBJ1-1, the V gene TRBV9; 7 nucleotides agree with TRBD1. Unmatched junction bases numbered 11, after V lost 5 bases and J lost 4 bases. This CDR3 is built from 15 residues. Per the germline V gene, CDR1 is SGDLS and CDR2 is YYNGEE.

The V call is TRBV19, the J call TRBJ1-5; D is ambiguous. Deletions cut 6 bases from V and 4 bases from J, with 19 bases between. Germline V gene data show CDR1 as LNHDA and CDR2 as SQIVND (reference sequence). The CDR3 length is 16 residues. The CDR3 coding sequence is TGTGCCAGTAGCCCGAGGACGGGATCCATGAATCAGCCCCAGCATTTT. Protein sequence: CASSPRTGSMNQPQHF.

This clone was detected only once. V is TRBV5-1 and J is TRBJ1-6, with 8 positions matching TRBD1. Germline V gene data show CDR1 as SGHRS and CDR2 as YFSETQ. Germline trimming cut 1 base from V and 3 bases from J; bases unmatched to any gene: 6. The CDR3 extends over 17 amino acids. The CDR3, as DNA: TGCGCCAGCAGCTTGTTAGCTGGACAGGGCTATAATTCACCCCTCCACTTT. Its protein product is CASSLLAGQGYNSPLHF.

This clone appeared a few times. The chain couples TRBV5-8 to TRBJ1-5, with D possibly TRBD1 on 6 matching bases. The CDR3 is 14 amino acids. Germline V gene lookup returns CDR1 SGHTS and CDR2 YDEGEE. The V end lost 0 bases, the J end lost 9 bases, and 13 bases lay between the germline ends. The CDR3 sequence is CASSLDRDISPQHF. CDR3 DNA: TGTGCCAGCAGCTTGGACAGGGATATATCGCCCCAGCATTTT. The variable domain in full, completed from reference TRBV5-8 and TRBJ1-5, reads EAGVTQSPTHLIKTRGQQATLRCSPISGHTSVYWYQQALGLGLQFLLWYDEGEERNRGNFPPRFSGRQFPNYSSELNVNALELEDSALYLCASSLDRDISPQHFGDGTRLSIL.

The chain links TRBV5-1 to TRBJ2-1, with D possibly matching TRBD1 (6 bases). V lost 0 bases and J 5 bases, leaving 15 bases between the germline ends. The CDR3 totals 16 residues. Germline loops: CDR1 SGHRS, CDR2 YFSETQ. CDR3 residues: CASSLAQGSKNNEQFF. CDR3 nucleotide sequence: TGCGCCAGCAGCTTGGCACAGGGTAGTAAGAACAATGAGCAGTTCTTC.

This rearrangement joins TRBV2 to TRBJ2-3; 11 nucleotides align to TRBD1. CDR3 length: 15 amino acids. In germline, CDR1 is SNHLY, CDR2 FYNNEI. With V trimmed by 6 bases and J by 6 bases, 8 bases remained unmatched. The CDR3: CASSTGQGVFDTQYF. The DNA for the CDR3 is TGTGCCAGCAGCACGGGACAGGGGGTTTTCGATACGCAGTATTTT.

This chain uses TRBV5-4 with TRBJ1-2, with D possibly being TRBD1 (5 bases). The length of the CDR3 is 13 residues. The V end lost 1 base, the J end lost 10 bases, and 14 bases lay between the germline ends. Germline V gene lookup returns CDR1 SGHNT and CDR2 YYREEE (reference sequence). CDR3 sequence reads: CASSLQGVRHYTF. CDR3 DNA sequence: TGTGCCAGCAGCTTGCAAGGGGTAAGACACTACACCTTC.

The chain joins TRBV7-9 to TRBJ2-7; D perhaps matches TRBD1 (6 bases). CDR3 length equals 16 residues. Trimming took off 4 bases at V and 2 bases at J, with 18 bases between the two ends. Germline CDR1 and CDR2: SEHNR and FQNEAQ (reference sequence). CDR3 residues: CASSSDSFIVTYEQYF. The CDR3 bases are TGTGCCAGCAGCTCGGACAGCTTTATCGTTACCTACGAGCAGTACTTC.

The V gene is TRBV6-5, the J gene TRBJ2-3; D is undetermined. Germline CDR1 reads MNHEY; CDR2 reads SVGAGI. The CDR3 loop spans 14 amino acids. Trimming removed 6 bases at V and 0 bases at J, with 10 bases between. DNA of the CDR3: TGTGCCAGCAGCCCCTTTACTAGCACAGATACGCAGTATTTT. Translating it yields CASSPFTSTDTQYF.

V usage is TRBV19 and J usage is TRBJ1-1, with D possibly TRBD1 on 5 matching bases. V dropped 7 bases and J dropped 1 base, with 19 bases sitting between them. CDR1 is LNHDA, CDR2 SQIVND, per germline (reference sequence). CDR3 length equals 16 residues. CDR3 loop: CASTPSGGLQNTEAFF. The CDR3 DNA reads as TGTGCCAGTACGCCGAGTGGGGGACTTCAGAACACTGAAGCTTTCTTT.